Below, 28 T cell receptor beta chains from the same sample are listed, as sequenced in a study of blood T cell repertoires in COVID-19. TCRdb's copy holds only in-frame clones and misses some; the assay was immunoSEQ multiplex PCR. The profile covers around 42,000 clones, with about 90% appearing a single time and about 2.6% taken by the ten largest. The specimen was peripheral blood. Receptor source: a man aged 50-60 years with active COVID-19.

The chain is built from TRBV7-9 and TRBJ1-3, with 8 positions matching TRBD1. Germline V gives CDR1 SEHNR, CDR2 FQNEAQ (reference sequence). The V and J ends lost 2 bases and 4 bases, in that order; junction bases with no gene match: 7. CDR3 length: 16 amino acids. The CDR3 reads CASSLRQGIAGNTIYF. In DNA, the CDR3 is TGTGCCAGCAGCTTACGACAGGGGATAGCAGGAAACACCATATATTTT.

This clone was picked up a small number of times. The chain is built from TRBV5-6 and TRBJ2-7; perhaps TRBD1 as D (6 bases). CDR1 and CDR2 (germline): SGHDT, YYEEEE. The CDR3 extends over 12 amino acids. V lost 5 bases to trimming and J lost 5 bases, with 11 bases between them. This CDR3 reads CASRGRGHEQYF. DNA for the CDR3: TGTGCCAGCAGGGGCAGGGGTCACGAGCAGTACTTC.

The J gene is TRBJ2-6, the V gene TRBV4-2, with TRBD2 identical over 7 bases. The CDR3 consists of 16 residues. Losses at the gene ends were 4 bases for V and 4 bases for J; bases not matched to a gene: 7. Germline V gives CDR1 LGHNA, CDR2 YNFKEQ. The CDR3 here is CASSREGESGANVLTF. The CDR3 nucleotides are TGTGCCAGCAGCCGGGAGGGCGAATCGGGGGCCAACGTCCTGACTTTC.

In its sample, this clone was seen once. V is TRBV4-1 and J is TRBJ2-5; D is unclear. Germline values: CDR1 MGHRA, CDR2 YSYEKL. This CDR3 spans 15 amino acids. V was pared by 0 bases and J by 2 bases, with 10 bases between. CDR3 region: CASSQDPPGQETQYF. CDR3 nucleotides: TGCGCCAGCAGCCAAGATCCACCAGGTCAAGAGACCCAGTACTTC.

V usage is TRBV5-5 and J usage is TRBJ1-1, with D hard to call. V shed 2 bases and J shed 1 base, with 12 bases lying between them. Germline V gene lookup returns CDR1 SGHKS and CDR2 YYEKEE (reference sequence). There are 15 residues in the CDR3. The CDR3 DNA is TGTGCCAGCAGCTTACGGGTCATAGAGAACACTGAAGCTTTCTTT. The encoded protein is CASSLRVIENTEAFF. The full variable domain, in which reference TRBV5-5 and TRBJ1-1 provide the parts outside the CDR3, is DAGVTQSPTHLIKTRGQQVTLRCSPISGHKSVSWYQQVLGQGPQFIFQYYEKEERGRGNFPDRFSARQFPNYSSELNVNALLLGDSALYLCASSLRVIENTEAFFGQGTRLTVV.

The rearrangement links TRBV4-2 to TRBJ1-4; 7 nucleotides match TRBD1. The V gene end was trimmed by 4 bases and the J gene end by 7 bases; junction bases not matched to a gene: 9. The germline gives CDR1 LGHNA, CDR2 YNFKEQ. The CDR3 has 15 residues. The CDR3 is CASSREGAVGEKLFF. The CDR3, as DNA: TGTGCCAGCAGCCGAGAGGGGGCGGTAGGTGAAAAACTGTTTTTT.

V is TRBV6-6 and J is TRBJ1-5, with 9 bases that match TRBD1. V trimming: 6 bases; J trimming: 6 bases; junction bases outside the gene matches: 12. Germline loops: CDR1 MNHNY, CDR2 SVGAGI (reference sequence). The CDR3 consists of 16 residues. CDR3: CASSQTGTGRSQPQHF. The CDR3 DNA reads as TGTGCCAGCAGCCAGACTGGGACAGGGAGGAGTCAGCCCCAGCATTTT.

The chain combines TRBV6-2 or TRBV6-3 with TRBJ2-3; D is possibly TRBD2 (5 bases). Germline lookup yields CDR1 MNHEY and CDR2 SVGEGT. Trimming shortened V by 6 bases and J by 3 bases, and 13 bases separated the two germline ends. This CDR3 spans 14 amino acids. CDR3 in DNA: TGTGCCAGCAGCCCCGGGCGGAGGACAGATACGCAGTATTTT. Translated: CASSPGRRTDTQYF.

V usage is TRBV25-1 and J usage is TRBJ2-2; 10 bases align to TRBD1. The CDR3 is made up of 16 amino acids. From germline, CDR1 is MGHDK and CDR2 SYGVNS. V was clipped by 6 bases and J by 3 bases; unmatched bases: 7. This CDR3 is CASSRDRGRDTGELFF. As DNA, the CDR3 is TGTGCCAGCAGCCGGGACAGGGGTCGGGACACCGGGGAGCTGTTTTTT.

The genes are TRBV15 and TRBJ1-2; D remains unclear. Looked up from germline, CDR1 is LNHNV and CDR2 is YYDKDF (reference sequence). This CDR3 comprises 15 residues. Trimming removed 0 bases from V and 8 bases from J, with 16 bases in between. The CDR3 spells CATSRDSVRGRGYTF. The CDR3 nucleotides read TGTGCCACCAGCAGAGATTCGGTGCGGGGTAGAGGCTACACCTTC. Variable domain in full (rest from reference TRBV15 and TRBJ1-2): DAMVIQNPRYQVTQFGKPVTLSCSQTLNHNVMYWYQQKSSQAPKLLFHYYDKDFNNEADTPDNFQSRRPNTSFCFLDIRSPGLGDTAMYLCATSRDSVRGRGYTFGSGTRLTVV.

DNA for the CDR3: TGTGCCAGCAGCCTAGGCAGAAGCTCCTACGAGCAGTACTTC. Its translation is CASSLGRSSYEQYF. The rearrangement links TRBV7-2 to TRBJ2-7; D remains ambiguous. This CDR3 spans 14 amino acids. Trimming stripped 5 bases from V and 0 bases from J, with 11 bases between. Germline CDR1 SGHTA, CDR2 FQGNSA.

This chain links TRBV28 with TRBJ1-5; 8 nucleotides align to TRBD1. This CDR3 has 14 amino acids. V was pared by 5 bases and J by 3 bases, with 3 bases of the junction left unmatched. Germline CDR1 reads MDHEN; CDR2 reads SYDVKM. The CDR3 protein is CASSGQGTNQPQHF. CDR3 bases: TGTGCCAGCAGTGGACAGGGTACCAATCAGCCCCAGCATTTT.

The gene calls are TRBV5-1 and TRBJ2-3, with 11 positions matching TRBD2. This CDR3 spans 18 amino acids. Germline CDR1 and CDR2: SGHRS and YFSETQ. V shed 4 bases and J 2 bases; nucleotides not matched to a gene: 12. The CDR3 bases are TGCGCCAGCAGCACCGGGACTAGCGGTGCTTCAATCACAGATACGCAGTATTTT. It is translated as CASSTGTSGASITDTQYF.

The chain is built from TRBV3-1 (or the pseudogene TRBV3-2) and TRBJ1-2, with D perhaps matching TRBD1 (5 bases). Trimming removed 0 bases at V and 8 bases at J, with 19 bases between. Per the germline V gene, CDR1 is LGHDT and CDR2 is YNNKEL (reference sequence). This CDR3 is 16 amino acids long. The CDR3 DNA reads TGTGCCAGCAGCCAAGATGGGGCAAACAGGCGGGGAGGCTACACCTTC. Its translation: CASSQDGANRRGGYTF.

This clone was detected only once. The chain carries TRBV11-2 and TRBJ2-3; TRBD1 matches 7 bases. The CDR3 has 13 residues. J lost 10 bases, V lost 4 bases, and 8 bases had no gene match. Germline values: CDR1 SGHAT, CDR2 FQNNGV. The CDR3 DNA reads TGTGCCAGCAGCTCAAGGGGACAGCCCGCGCAGTATTTT. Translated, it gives CASSSRGQPAQYF. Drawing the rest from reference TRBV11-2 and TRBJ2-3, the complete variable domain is EAGVAQSPRYKIIEKRQSVAFWCNPISGHATLYWYQQILGQGPKLLIQFQNNGVVDDSQLPKDRFSAERLKGVDSTLKIQPAKLEDSAVYLCASSSRGQPAQYFGPGTRLTVL.

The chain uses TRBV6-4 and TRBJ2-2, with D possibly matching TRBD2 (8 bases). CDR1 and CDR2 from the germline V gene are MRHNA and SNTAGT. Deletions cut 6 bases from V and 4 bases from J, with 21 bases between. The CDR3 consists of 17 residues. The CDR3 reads CASSPSREGASTGELFF. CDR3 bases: TGTGCCAGCAGCCCCTCCCGGGAGGGGGCCAGCACCGGGGAGCTGTTTTTT.

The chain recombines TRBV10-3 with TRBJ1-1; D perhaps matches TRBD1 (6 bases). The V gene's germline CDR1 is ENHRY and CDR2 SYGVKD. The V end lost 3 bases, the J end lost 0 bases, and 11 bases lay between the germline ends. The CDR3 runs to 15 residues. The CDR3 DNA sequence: TGTGCCATCAGTGACTCGGGACAAGTGAACACTGAAGCTTTCTTT. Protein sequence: CAISDSGQVNTEAFF.

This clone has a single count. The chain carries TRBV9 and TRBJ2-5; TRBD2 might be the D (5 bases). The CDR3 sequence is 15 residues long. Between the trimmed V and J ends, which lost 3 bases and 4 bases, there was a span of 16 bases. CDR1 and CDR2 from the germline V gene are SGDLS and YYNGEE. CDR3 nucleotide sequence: TGTGCCAGCAGCGCAATAACTAGTTGGGGAGAGACCCAGTACTTC. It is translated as CASSAITSWGETQYF.

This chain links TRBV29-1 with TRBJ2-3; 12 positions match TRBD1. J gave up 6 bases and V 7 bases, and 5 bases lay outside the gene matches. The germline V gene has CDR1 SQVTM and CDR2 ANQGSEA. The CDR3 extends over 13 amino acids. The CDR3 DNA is TGCAGCGGGGGACAGGGGGCCGGGGATACGCAGTATTTT. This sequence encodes CSGGQGAGDTQYF.

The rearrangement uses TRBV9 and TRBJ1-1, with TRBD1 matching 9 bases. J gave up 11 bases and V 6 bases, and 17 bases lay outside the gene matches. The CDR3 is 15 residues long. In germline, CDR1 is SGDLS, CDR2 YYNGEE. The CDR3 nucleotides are TGTGCCAGCACCAAACAAATAACAGGGGGCGGACGGGCTTTCTTT. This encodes CASTKQITGGGRAFF. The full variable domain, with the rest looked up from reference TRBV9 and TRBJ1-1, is DSGVTQTPKHLITATGQRVTLRCSPRSGDLSVYWYQQSLDQGLQFLIQYYNGEERAKGNILERFSAQQFPDLHSELNLSSLELGDSALYFCASTKQITGGGRAFFGQGTRLTVV.

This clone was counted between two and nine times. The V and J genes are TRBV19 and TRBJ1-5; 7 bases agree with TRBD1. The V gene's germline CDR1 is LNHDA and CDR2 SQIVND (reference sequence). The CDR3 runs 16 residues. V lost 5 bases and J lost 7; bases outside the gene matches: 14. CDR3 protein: CASSSPRDSGGQPQHF. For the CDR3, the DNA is TGTGCCAGTAGTTCACCCCGGGACAGTGGTGGGCAGCCCCAGCATTTT.

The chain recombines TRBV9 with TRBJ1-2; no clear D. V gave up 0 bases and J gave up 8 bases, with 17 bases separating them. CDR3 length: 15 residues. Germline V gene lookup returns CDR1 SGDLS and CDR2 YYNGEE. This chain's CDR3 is CASSVGGLPSGGYTF. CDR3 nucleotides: TGTGCCAGCAGCGTAGGAGGCCTACCCTCGGGGGGCTACACCTTC.

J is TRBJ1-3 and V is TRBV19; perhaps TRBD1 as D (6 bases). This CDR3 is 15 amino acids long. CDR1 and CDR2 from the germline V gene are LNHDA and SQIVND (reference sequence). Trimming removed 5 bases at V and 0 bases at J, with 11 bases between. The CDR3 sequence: CASSGDTRSGNTIYF. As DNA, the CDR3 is TGTGCCAGTAGTGGGGACACTCGCTCTGGAAACACCATATATTTT.

The CDR3 region is CASFARSRTIYF. The CDR3 coding sequence is TGTGCCAGCTTTGCCCGAAGCCGCACCATATATTTT. The rearrangement links TRBV5-8 to TRBJ1-3, with unresolved D. The germline gives CDR1 SGHTS, CDR2 YDEGEE. The germline V and J ends were trimmed by 7 bases and 9 bases, with 14 bases remaining between them. The CDR3 is made up of 12 amino acids. Using reference TRBV5-8 and TRBJ1-3 for the parts outside the CDR3, the full variable domain is EAGVTQSPTHLIKTRGQQATLRCSPISGHTSVYWYQQALGLGLQFLLWYDEGEERNRGNFPPRFSGRQFPNYSSELNVNALELEDSALYLCASFARSRTIYFGEGSWLTVV.

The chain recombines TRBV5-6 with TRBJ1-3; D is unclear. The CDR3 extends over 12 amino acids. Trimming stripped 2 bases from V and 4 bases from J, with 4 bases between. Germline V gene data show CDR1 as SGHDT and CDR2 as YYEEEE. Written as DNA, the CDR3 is TGTGCCAGCAGCTTACAGGGAAACACCATATATTTT. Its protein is CASSLQGNTIYF.

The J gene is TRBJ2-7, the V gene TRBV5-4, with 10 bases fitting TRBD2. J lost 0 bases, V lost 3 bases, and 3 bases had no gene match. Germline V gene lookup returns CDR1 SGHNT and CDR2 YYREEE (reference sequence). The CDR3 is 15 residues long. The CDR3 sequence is CASSSSGGYSYEQYF. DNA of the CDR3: TGTGCCAGCAGCTCTAGCGGGGGTTACTCCTACGAGCAGTACTTC.

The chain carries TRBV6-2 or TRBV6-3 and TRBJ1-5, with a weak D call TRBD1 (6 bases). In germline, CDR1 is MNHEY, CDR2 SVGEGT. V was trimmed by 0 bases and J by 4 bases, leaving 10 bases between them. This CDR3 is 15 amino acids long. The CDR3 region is CASSYSWTANQPQHF. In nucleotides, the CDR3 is TGTGCCAGCAGTTACTCGTGGACAGCTAATCAGCCCCAGCATTTT.

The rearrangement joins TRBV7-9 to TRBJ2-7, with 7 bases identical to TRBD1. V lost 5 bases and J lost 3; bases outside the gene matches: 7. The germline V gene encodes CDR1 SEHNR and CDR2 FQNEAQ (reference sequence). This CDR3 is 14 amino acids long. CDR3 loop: CASSLPGQSYEQYF. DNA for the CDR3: TGTGCCAGCAGCCTCCCGGGACAGAGCTACGAGCAGTACTTC. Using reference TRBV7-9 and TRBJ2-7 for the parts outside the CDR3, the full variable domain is DTGVSQNPRHKITKRGQNVTFRCDPISEHNRLYWYRQTLGQGPEFLTYFQNEAQLEKSRLLSDRFSAERPKGSFSTLEIQRTEQGDSAMYLCASSLPGQSYEQYFGPGTRLTVT.